The clone carrying this T cell receptor beta chain was detected only once. The antigen is not known. The data derive from a study of shared clonotypes between healthy human individuals. Study results and caveats: Sharing across several donors was seen in roughly 5% of naive CD4 clonotypes.

The CDR3 sequence is 21 residues long. V lost 3 bases to trimming and J lost 3 bases; unmatched junction nucleotides: 23. CDR1 and CDR2 (germline): SNHLY, FYNNEI. Clones were read by immunoSEQ multiplex PCR, and TCRdb kept only the in-frame ones, dropping some. This table holds around 560,000 clones, roughly 95% found once. Naive CD8 cells, CD45RO-negative and positively selected for CCR7, excluded terminally differentiated effector memory CD45RA+ cells. The receptor was isolated from a woman aged 25 to 39 in good health. Sequencing was done on a sample of naive CD8+ T cells sorted from blood. This rearrangement joins TRBV2 to TRBJ2-7; 10 bases line up with TRBD2. CDR3 amino acids: CASSDAARASGRLSHIYEQYF. CDR3 nucleotides: TGTGCCAGCAGTGACGCCGCGAGGGCTAGCGGGAGACTAAGCCACATCTACGAGCAGTACTTC.